The text below deals with one TCR beta chain. The CDR3 runs 16 residues. Germline V CDR1 and CDR2: SGHVS, FNYEAQ. V gave up 2 bases and J gave up 7 bases; unmatched junction bases: 12. This record comes from a study of blood T cell repertoires in COVID-19. On the study more broadly: PBMCs, B-cell-depleted T cells, or T cells were the source of the cDNA or gDNA that made up the material.

Per the original data handling: Estimation of nucleated cell counts relied on the amplification of reference gene primers. Sequencing used immunoSEQ multiplex PCR; TCRdb keeps in-frame clones, though not all of them. V, J and clone size derive from that table, while D and trimming were established from the DNA sequence. The sample comprises approximately 97,000 clones, 75% to 90% of which are singletons, and around 4% rests with the top ten. The chain carries TRBV7-6 and TRBJ2-3, with TRBD2 identical over 7 bases. This TCR was recovered from a human donor in a cohort sampled during active COVID-19. Sequencing was carried out using peripheral blood. The CDR3 DNA sequence: TGTGCCAGCAGCTTATCCCTACCGACTAGCCCACATACGCAGTATTTT. It specifies CASSLSLPTSPHTQYF. Full variable domain (rest looked up from reference TRBV7-6 and TRBJ2-3): GAGVSQSPRYKVTKRGQDVALRCDPISGHVSLYWYRQALGQGPEFLTYFNYEAQQDKSGLPNDRFSAERPEGSISTLTIQRTEQRDSAMYRCASSLSLPTSPHTQYFGPGTRLTVL.